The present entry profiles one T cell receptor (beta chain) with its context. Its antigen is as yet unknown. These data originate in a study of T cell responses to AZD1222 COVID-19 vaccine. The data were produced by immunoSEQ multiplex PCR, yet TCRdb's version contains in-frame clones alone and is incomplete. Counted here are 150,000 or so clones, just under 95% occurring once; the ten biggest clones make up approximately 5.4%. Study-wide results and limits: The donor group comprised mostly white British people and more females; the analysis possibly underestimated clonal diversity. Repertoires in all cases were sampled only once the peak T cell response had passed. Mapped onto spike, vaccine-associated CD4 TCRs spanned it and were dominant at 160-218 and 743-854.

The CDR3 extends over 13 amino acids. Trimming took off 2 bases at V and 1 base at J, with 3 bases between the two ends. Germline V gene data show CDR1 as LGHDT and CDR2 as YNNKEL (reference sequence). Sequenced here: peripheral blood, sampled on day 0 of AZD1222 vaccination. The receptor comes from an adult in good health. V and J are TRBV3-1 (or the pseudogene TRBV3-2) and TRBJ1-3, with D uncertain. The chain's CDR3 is CASSQTSGNTIYF. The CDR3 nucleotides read TGTGCCAGCAGCCAAACGTCTGGAAACACCATATATTTT.